A selection of T cell receptor beta chains follows, all from one sample in a study of identical twins. TCRdb recomputed calls from the 5' RACE reads with MiXCR, one row per CDR3 protein. The sample includes 400,000 to 500,000 distinct CDR3 sequences, about 18% of them seen just once. The sample comprised naive T cells sorted from blood. These TCRs come from a man aged 50 or older in good health. Each CDR3 is given with its conserved first and last residue. A D gene is named only where the DNA matches it firmly. The listing skips clone size in some rows; elsewhere it reads once, few, many or a size class.

TRBV28	TRBJ2-3	many	.	CASTPRWGSSGGTDTQYF	TGTGCCAGCACCCCCCGTTGGGGTAGCAGTGGGGGGACAGATACGCAGTATTTT
TRBV7-9	TRBJ1-1	few	.	CASIPGFGTEAFF	TGTGCCAGCATCCCAGGTTTTGGCACTGAAGCTTTCTTT
TRBV29-1	TRBJ2-3	.	.	CSVEGPMTGGPPIHYGAPTDTQYF	TGCAGCGTTGAAGGCCCGATGACGGGGGGCCCCCCTATCCATTATGGAGCACCCACAGATACGCAGTATTTT
TRBV4-1	TRBJ1-1	.	.	CASSHLGAMNTEAFF	TGCGCCAGCAGCCATCTCGGGGCTATGAACACTGAAGCTTTCTTT
TRBV7-9	TRBJ2-2	many	.	CASSPFSERNTGELFF	TGTGCCAGCAGTCCCTTTTCTGAGCGGAACACCGGGGAGCTGTTTTTT
TRBV10-3	TRBJ1-1	many	.	CAISGHRDTEAFF	TGTGCCATCAGTGGACATCGGGACACTGAAGCTTTCTTT
TRBV5-5	TRBJ1-1	many	.	CASRPGLGSTEAFF	TGTGCCAGCAGGCCGGGGTTGGGGTCCACTGAAGCTTTCTTT
TRBV28	TRBJ1-5	.	.	CASSLDFSNQPQHF	TGTGCCAGCAGTTTGGACTTTAGCAATCAGCCCCAGCATTTT
TRBV20-1	TRBJ2-3	few	.	CSAGGRVGQYF	TGCAGTGCGGGGGGGCGAGTTGGGCAGTATTTT
TRBV6-2/TRBV6-3	TRBJ2-2	few	TRBD2	CASSGSGIFAGELFF	TGTGCCAGCTCCGGTAGCGGGATTTTCGCCGGGGAGCTGTTTTTT
TRBV20-1	TRBJ1-6	many	.	CSARDAGPASSPLHF	TGCAGTGCTAGAGATGCAGGTCCGGCCAGTTCACCCCTCCACTTT
TRBV27	TRBJ1-2	many	TRBD1	CASSFRQGDGYTF	TGTGCCAGCAGTTTCCGACAGGGAGATGGCTACACCTTC
TRBV9	TRBJ2-7	few	TRBD1	CASSVDPDREFYEQYF	TGTGCCAGCAGCGTAGACCCAGACAGGGAGTTCTACGAGCAGTACTTC
TRBV5-1	TRBJ2-5	.	TRBD1	CASTRGHGETQYF	TGCGCCAGCACAAGGGGGCACGGAGAGACCCAGTACTTC
TRBV20-1	TRBJ2-7	many	TRBD2	CSARDLRRGGSYEQYF	TGCAGTGCTAGAGATCTCAGGCGGGGGGGCTCCTACGAGCAGTACTTC